These 16 T cell receptor beta chains share one sample of origin, sequenced in a study of T-cell reconstitution after alpha-beta-depleted transplantation in children. Molecular barcoding with unique molecular identifiers was used for the TCRbeta library. In TCRdb, the PCR reads were re-called with MiXCR into one record per CDR3 protein. This repertoire shows 95,000 to 150,000 distinct CDR3 sequences, under 30% found once; its top ten account for roughly 10%. This material consisted of PBMCs, mostly from graft donor cells, taken 180 days after TCRalphabeta/CD19-depleted stem cell transplant. The source of these receptors is a male patient aged 2 to 9 who had a stem cell transplant for chronic granulomatous disease, so the T cells may come from the graft donor.

This chain's CDR3 is CASSFGTPLGNGRQETQYF. The CDR3 coding sequence is TGTGCCAGCAGTTTCGGGACGCCCCTCGGAAACGGCAGGCAAGAGACCCAGTACTTC. The chain has TRBV27 and TRBJ2-5, with D possibly being TRBD1 or TRBD2 (5 bases each). V lost 3 bases and J 2 bases, leaving 25 bases between the germline ends. The CDR3 contains 19 residues. Per the germline V gene, CDR1 is MNHEY and CDR2 is SMNVEV (reference sequence).

The chain carries TRBV12-3 or TRBV12-4 and TRBJ2-2; 8 nucleotides align to TRBD1. With V trimmed by 0 bases and J by 2 bases, 5 bases remained unmatched. The CDR3 extends over 17 amino acids. CDR3 in amino acids: CASSLAGQGANTGELFF. The CDR3, as DNA: TGTGCCAGCAGTTTAGCGGGCCAGGGGGCCAACACCGGGGAGCTGTTTTTT.

The count of this clonotype is one. The chain recombines TRBV18 with TRBJ2-5; TRBD2 agrees at 12 bases. V dropped 4 bases and J dropped 4; count of bases not matched to a gene: 7. The CDR3 is 16 residues long. CDR1 and CDR2 (germline): KGHSH, LQKENI. The CDR3 protein is CASSLMTSGRGETQYF. The CDR3 coding sequence is TGTGCCAGCTCACTGATGACTAGCGGGAGAGGAGAGACCCAGTACTTC.

This clonotype was recorded once. The chain is built from TRBV5-5 and TRBJ2-1; either TRBD1 or TRBD2 may supply D (6 bases each). Between the trimmed V and J ends, which lost 1 base and 4 bases, there was a span of 18 bases. The CDR3 is 17 residues long. Germline CDR1 SGHKS, CDR2 YYEKEE (reference sequence). This CDR3 is CASSLLAGTRFYNEQFF. CDR3 coding DNA: TGTGCCAGCAGCTTGCTTGCGGGGACACGCTTTTACAATGAGCAGTTCTTC. The entire variable domain, with the rest obtained from reference TRBV5-5 and TRBJ2-1, is as follows: DAGVTQSPTHLIKTRGQQVTLRCSPISGHKSVSWYQQVLGQGPQFIFQYYEKEERGRGNFPDRFSARQFPNYSSELNVNALLLGDSALYLCASSLLAGTRFYNEQFFGPGTRLTVL.

This clonotype has ten or more counts. The gene calls are TRBV4-1 and TRBJ1-5; 8 positions match TRBD1. Per the germline V gene, CDR1 is MGHRA and CDR2 is YSYEKL. V shed 3 bases, J shed 11 bases, and the junction held 9 bases outside the gene matches. The CDR3 is 14 amino acids. For the CDR3, the DNA is TGCGCCAGCAGCCAGACCGGGACAGGCAAGGCCCAGCATTTT. Protein: CASSQTGTGKAQHF.

This clonotype was seen many times. The chain joins TRBV12-3 or TRBV12-4 to TRBJ1-5; D call uncertain. Trimming stripped 3 bases from V and 4 bases from J, with 7 bases between. There are 13 residues in the CDR3. CDR3: CASSFIENQPQHF. The CDR3 region has the DNA TGTGCCAGCAGTTTTATAGAAAATCAGCCCCAGCATTTT.

Ten or more counts support this clonotype. The chain employs TRBV7-3 and TRBJ2-2; 7 bases agree with TRBD2. The CDR3 has 13 residues. Germline values: CDR1 SGHTA, CDR2 FQGTGA. V gave up 6 bases and J gave up 4 bases; unmatched junction bases: 2. CDR3 DNA sequence: TGTGCCAGCAGTATAGCGGGCACCGGGGAGCTGTTTTTT. Translating gives CASSIAGTGELFF.

In this sample, this clonotype turned up a few times. The chain joins TRBV12-3 or TRBV12-4 to TRBJ2-1; 14 nucleotides match TRBD2. V dropped 5 bases and J dropped 6; count of bases not matched to a gene: 12. This CDR3 comprises 18 residues. In nucleotides, the CDR3 is TGTGCCAGCAGTCTACAGACTAGCGGGAGGGGGGGGGTCAATGAGCAGTTCTTC. Its translation: CASSLQTSGRGGVNEQFF.

The genes are TRBV2 and TRBJ1-3; D perhaps matches TRBD1 (5 bases). The CDR3 is 19 residues long. Trimming took off 6 bases at V and 1 base at J, with 25 bases between the two ends. Germline V CDR1 and CDR2: SNHLY, FYNNEI. CDR3 residues: CASRKGTFLEGPSGNTIYF. The CDR3 nucleotides read TGTGCCAGCAGAAAGGGGACTTTCCTGGAGGGTCCGTCTGGAAACACCATATATTTT.

This clonotype was recorded at least ten times. The gene calls are TRBV12-3 or TRBV12-4 and TRBJ2-7; D gene uncertain. This CDR3 region has 11 residues. V lost 6 bases, J lost 5 bases, and 8 bases lay in between. In DNA form, the CDR3 reads TGTGCCAGCAGCTATAATGACGAGCAGTACTTC. Translation gives CASSYNDEQYF.

The chain recombines TRBV13 with TRBJ2-7, with TRBD2 identical over 9 bases. The CDR3 has 15 amino acids. Trimming took 1 base from V and 4 from J; bases not matched to a gene: 5. Germline-derived CDR1 and CDR2 are PRHDT and FYEKMQ (reference sequence). The CDR3 here is CASSLDSGRGYEQYF. CDR3 DNA: TGTGCCAGCAGCTTAGATAGCGGGAGAGGTTACGAGCAGTACTTC.

This clonotype came up many times. The V call is TRBV9, the J call TRBJ2-1; D is unclear. The CDR3 is 12 amino acids. The V end lost 3 bases, the J end lost 6 bases, and 7 bases lay between the germline ends. Germline CDR1 SGDLS, CDR2 YYNGEE. Here the CDR3 DNA reads TGTGCCAGCAGCGCGAGTGGCAATGAGCAGTTCTTC. Its protein product is CASSASGNEQFF.

This clonotype was counted only a few times. J is TRBJ2-7 and V is TRBV12-3 or TRBV12-4; no reliable D call. The V gene lost 6 bases and the J gene lost 0 bases, with 15 bases spanning the gap. The CDR3 has 15 amino acids. The CDR3 coding sequence is TGTGCCAGCAGCGCTGACACCGCGCTCTCCTACGAGCAGTACTTC. Translation gives CASSADTALSYEQYF.

This rearrangement joins TRBV5-1 to TRBJ2-2, with TRBD2 matching 13 bases. Trimming cost V 4 bases and J 6 bases; bases outside gene matches: 3. CDR3 size: 15 residues. Germline CDR1 SGHRS, CDR2 YFSETQ. This chain's CDR3 is CASSQGLAGPGELFF. Here the CDR3 DNA reads TGCGCCAGCAGCCAGGGACTAGCGGGGCCCGGGGAGCTGTTTTTT. The variable domain in full, with the rest retrieved from reference TRBV5-1 and TRBJ2-2, is KAGVTQTPRYLIKTRGQQVTLSCSPISGHRSVSWYQQTPGQGLQFLFEYFSETQRNKGNFPGRFSGRQFSNSRSEMNVSTLELGDSALYLCASSQGLAGPGELFFGEGSRLTVL.

This clonotype has a count of ten or more. CDR3 region: CSARDGGLAGGYEQYF. The CDR3 bases are TGCAGTGCTAGAGACGGGGGACTAGCGGGAGGTTACGAGCAGTACTTC. The genes are TRBV20-1 and TRBJ2-7; 15 bases match TRBD2. CDR1 and CDR2 from the germline V gene are DFQATT and SNEGSKA (reference sequence). V was pared by 0 bases and J by 4 bases, with 4 bases of the junction left unmatched. The CDR3 extends over 16 amino acids.

This clonotype has more than one count but fewer than ten. The CDR3: CASSSFSGKHTDTQYF. The CDR3 DNA reads TGTGCCAGCAGTTCCTTTAGCGGGAAGCACACAGATACGCAGTATTTT. The chain employs TRBV12-3 or TRBV12-4 and TRBJ2-3; 8 bases fit TRBD2. The V gene end was trimmed by 4 bases and the J gene end by 2 bases; junction bases not matched to a gene: 8. There are 16 residues in the CDR3.